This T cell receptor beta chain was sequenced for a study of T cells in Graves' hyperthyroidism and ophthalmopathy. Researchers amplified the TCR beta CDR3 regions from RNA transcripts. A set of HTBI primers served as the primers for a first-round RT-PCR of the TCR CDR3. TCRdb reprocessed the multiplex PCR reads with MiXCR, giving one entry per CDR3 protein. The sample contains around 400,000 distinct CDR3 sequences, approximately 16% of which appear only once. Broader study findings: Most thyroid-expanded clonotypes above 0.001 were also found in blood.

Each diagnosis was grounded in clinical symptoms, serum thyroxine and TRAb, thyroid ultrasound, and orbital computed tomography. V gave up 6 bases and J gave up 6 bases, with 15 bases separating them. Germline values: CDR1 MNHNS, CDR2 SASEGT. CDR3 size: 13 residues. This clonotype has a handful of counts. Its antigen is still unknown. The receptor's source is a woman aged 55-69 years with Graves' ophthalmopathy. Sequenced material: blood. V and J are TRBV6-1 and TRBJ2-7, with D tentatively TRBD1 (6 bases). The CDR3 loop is CASSLRGPIEQYF. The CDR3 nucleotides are TGTGCCAGCAGCCTCAGGGGCCCAATCGAGCAGTACTTC.